This TCR beta chain was identified in a study of regulatory T cells in long-lasting Graves disease. Study-wide findings and caveats: Thyroid tissue went unstudied; only peripheral blood was examined. Persistent disease preferred TRBV28, TRBJ1-2 and TRBJ2-5; new disease, TRBV20-1 and TRBJ2-1.

The V gene end was trimmed by 3 bases and the J gene end by 3 bases; junction bases not matched to a gene: 7. CDR3 length: 15 amino acids. Germline CDR1 and CDR2: SEHNR and FQNEAQ (reference sequence). This clonotype has more than one count but fewer than ten. Its antigen is not known. The time point here: persistent/refractory GD, antithyroid drugs over 5 years with positive TRAb. Isolated PBMC RNA provided the starting material for the TCR library. Graves' disease diagnoses used American Thyroid Association guidelines. It was an endocrinology department in Xi'an, China, that provided the patients. Libraries of TCR beta came from iRepertoire HTBI primers plus Arm-PCR of CDR3 regions. TCRdb ran MiXCR on the multiplex PCR reads and lists one entry per CDR3 protein. Of hundreds of thousands of distinct CDR3 sequences detected, roughly 21% appear once; the ten largest clones hold roughly an eighth.

The clonotype originates from a female donor with Graves disease. The source was peripheral blood mononuclear cells (PBMCs), collected when the disease was refractory, from a patient treated with antithyroid drugs. The chain has TRBV7-9 and TRBJ2-7; 8 bases agree with TRBD2. The CDR3: CASSFEGSGIYEQYF. The CDR3 DNA follows: TGTGCCAGCAGCTTTGAGGGTAGCGGGATCTACGAGCAGTACTTC. The full variable domain, in which reference TRBV7-9 and TRBJ2-7 provide the parts outside the CDR3, is DTGVSQNPRHKITKRGQNVTFRCDPISEHNRLYWYRQTLGQGPEFLTYFQNEAQLEKSRLLSDRFSAERPKGSFSTLEIQRTEQGDSAMYLCASSFEGSGIYEQYFGPGTRLTVT.